These 32 T cell receptor beta chains share one sample of origin, sequenced in a study of T cell repertoires in ileal Crohn's disease. TCRdb keeps only in-frame clones here, not all; method: immunoSEQ multiplex PCR. In the table there are fewer than 10,000 clones, about 84% of which are singletons. The sequencing sample was made of ileal tissue. Every receptor here comes from an adult with Crohn's disease.

This rearrangement joins TRBV7-8 to TRBJ1-1; D unresolved. The germline V gene has CDR1 SGHVS and CDR2 FQNEAQ. With 1 base removed from V and 0 bases from J, the gap between germline ends came to 15 bases. CDR3 size: 17 residues. The CDR3 here is CASSLGVNGYMNTEAFF. The CDR3 bases are TGTGCCAGCAGCTTAGGGGTTAATGGTTATATGAACACTGAAGCTTTCTTT. Complete variable domain (other parts from reference TRBV7-8 and TRBJ1-1): GAGVSQSPRYKVAKRGQDVALRCDPISGHVSLFWYQQALGQGPEFLTYFQNEAQLDKSGLPSDRFFAERPEGSVSTLKIQRTQQEDSAVYLCASSLGVNGYMNTEAFFGQGTRLTVV.

This chain links TRBV5-6 with TRBJ1-3; D is undetermined. The CDR3 has 15 amino acids. Trimming cost V 3 bases and J 0 bases, with 10 bases left between them. Germline loops: CDR1 SGHDT, CDR2 YYEEEE. CDR3 DNA: TGTGCCAGCAGCTCCGCCGACATCTCTGGAAACACCATATATTTT. It yields the protein CASSSADISGNTIYF.

The rearrangement uses TRBV4-1 and TRBJ1-6; the D is unclear. The V end lost 0 bases, the J end lost 7 bases, and 10 bases lay between the germline ends. Looked up from germline, CDR1 is MGHRA and CDR2 is YSYEKL. CDR3 length equals 15 residues. The CDR3 sequence is CASSQEEGINSPLHF. The CDR3 coding sequence is TGCGCCAGCAGCCAAGAAGAGGGTATCAATTCACCCCTCCACTTT.

V usage is TRBV2 and J usage is TRBJ2-6, with TRBD1 as a possible D gene (6 bases). Trimming pared 7 bases from V and 1 base from J, leaving 8 bases between. CDR1 is SNHLY and CDR2 is FYNNEI in the germline V gene. The CDR3 covers 14 residues. The CDR3, as DNA: TGTGCCAGCAAGAGGGGGTCTGGGGCCAACGTCCTGACTTTC. Its protein is CASKRGSGANVLTF.

The chain carries TRBV28 and TRBJ2-7, with 8 nucleotides matching TRBD2. Germline trimming cut 5 bases from V and 11 bases from J; bases unmatched to any gene: 14. This CDR3 contains 14 residues. Germline V lookup: CDR1 MDHEN, CDR2 SYDVKM. The CDR3 is CASSTRTGTRFKYF. For the CDR3, the DNA is TGTGCCAGCAGTACTAGAACCGGGACTAGATTCAAGTACTTC.

Worth noting for this clone: The junction does not match germline at one end; this may be a read error. The rearrangement uses TRBV30 and TRBJ1-4, with D tentatively TRBD1 (6 bases). The germline CDR1 and CDR2 sequences are GTSNPN and SVGIG (reference sequence). The CDR3 sequence is 14 residues long. The DNA of the CDR3 is TGTGCCTGGAGTTCCCGGGGGCGCAAGGGAAAAACTGTTTTT. The encoded protein is CAWSSRGRKGKTVF.

V is TRBV10-3 and J is TRBJ2-1, with 8 bases fitting TRBD2. Germline trimming cut 8 bases from V and 4 bases from J; bases unmatched to any gene: 7. Germline V gene data show CDR1 as ENHRY and CDR2 as SYGVKD. The CDR3 extends over 14 amino acids. CDR3 region: CAIRGGAGYNEQFF. The CDR3 DNA is TGTGCCATCCGGGGGGGAGCGGGATACAATGAGCAGTTCTTC.

The rearrangement joins TRBV7-2 to TRBJ1-2; D remains ambiguous. Germline V CDR1 and CDR2: SGHTA, FQGNSA. V was clipped by 4 bases and J by 7 bases, with 16 bases between them. The CDR3 runs to 14 residues. This CDR3 is CASSSWTGGAGYTF. CDR3 bases: TGTGCCAGCAGCTCCTGGACGGGTGGCGCTGGCTACACCTTC.

The chain combines TRBV2 with TRBJ2-7; D possibly matches TRBD1 or TRBD2 (5 bases each). The germline V and J ends were trimmed by 8 bases and 3 bases, with 14 bases remaining between them. The CDR3 is 13 residues long. CDR1 SNHLY and CDR2 FYNNEI come from the germline V gene. CDR3 sequence reads: CASQTRELYEQYF. DNA of the CDR3: TGTGCCAGCCAAACCAGGGAGCTCTACGAGCAGTACTTC.

The CDR3 DNA reads TGCGCCAGCAGCTTGGCAGGGCCCAATTCACCCCTCCACTTT. This codes for CASSLAGPNSPLHF. V and J are TRBV5-1 and TRBJ1-6; the D gene is possibly TRBD1 (5 bases). Trimming cost V 0 bases and J 7 bases, with 8 bases left between them. Germline V lookup: CDR1 SGHRS, CDR2 YFSETQ. This CDR3 has 14 amino acids.

This clone was detected only a few times. V usage is TRBV6-5 and J usage is TRBJ2-7, with D possibly matching TRBD2 (5 bases). CDR1 is MNHEY and CDR2 is SVGAGI in the germline V gene. The CDR3 has 12 residues. The V gene lost 7 bases and the J gene lost 2 bases, with 9 bases spanning the gap. The CDR3 region is CASNPEAYEQYF. The CDR3 bases are TGTGCCAGCAATCCGGAGGCCTACGAGCAGTACTTC.

This rearrangement joins TRBV6-5 to TRBJ2-7; possibly TRBD1 or TRBD2 for D (5 bases each). The V gene lost 9 bases and the J gene lost 1 base, with 13 bases spanning the gap. The V gene's germline CDR1 is MNHEY and CDR2 SVGAGI. The CDR3 totals 13 residues. In nucleotides, the CDR3 is TGTGCCAGTTCCCGGGACGGATCCTACGAGCAGTACTTC. Translation gives CASSRDGSYEQYF.

This chain links TRBV7-3 with TRBJ2-5; D is uncertain. The V end lost 2 bases, the J end lost 5 bases, and 9 bases lay between the germline ends. CDR3 length: 13 residues. Germline CDR1 reads SGHTA; CDR2 reads FQGTGA. CDR3 amino acids: CASSLGESETQYF. DNA for the CDR3: TGTGCCAGCAGCTTAGGCGAGTCTGAGACCCAGTACTTC. The full variable domain, rest sourced from reference TRBV7-3 and TRBJ2-5, is GAGVSQTPSNKVTEKGKYVELRCDPISGHTALYWYRQSLGQGPEFLIYFQGTGAADDSGLPNDRFFAVRPEGSVSTLKIQRTERGDSAVYLCASSLGESETQYFGPGTRLLVL.

This clone was detected only once. The V call is TRBV21-1, the J call TRBJ2-1; the table's D call of TRBD2 was not tested on the DNA. TRBV21-1 is deemed a pseudogene. There are 17 residues in the CDR3. CDR3 in DNA: TGTGCCAGCAGCAAAGTTCCCCTAGCGGGTTCATACAATGAGCAGTTCTTC. It yields the protein CASSKVPLAGSYNEQFF.

This sequence joins TRBV5-4 and TRBJ2-7; D gene uncertain. Trimming left V 0 bases short and J 5 bases short, with 24 bases between. Germline V CDR1 and CDR2: SGHNT, YYREEE (reference sequence). This CDR3 region has 18 residues. The CDR3 nucleotides are TGTGCCAGCAGCTTGGCGGGCGCTTCGGAAGCAGCTCTGGACGAGCAGTACTTC. It translates to CASSLAGASEAALDEQYF.

This chain links TRBV6-1 with TRBJ1-1, with a weak D call TRBD1 (6 bases). Germline lookup yields CDR1 MNHNS and CDR2 SASEGT. The germline V and J ends were trimmed by 6 bases and 1 base, with 15 bases remaining between them. The CDR3 consists of 15 residues. CDR3: CASSRTGTQNTEAFF. The CDR3 DNA reads as TGTGCCAGCAGCCGCACAGGGACCCAGAACACTGAAGCTTTCTTT.

This clone was observed a single time. The chain carries TRBV27 and TRBJ2-7, with TRBD2 matching over 8 bases. CDR3 size: 15 residues. Trimming removed 5 bases from V and 1 base from J; junction bases left unmatched: 7. Germline CDR1 is MNHEY and CDR2 is SMNVEV (reference sequence). The chain's CDR3 is CASSLKAGASYEQYF. Written as DNA, the CDR3 is TGTGCCAGCAGTCTAAAAGCGGGAGCGTCCTACGAGCAGTACTTC.

The chain is built from TRBV5-1 and TRBJ2-7; D is perhaps TRBD2 (6 bases). Germline lookup yields CDR1 SGHRS and CDR2 YFSETQ. The CDR3 is 14 amino acids. The V end lost 5 bases, the J end lost 6 bases, and 18 bases lay between the germline ends. The CDR3 DNA reads TGCGCCAGCAGGTCGGGGGTCTTTCCGGGCGAGCAGTACTTC. Its translation is CASRSGVFPGEQYF.

The chain combines TRBV19 with TRBJ2-1, with D tentatively TRBD1 (6 bases). The V and J ends lost 7 bases and 6 bases respectively, with 16 bases between them. Per the germline V gene, CDR1 is LNHDA and CDR2 is SQIVND (reference sequence). The CDR3 is 14 amino acids. CDR3: CASTPGTPFNEQFF. The CDR3 nucleotides are TGTGCCAGTACTCCCGGGACACCTTTCAATGAGCAGTTCTTC.

This rearrangement joins TRBV2 to TRBJ2-2; 8 nucleotides match TRBD1. Germline CDR1 and CDR2: SNHLY and FYNNEI. V shed 2 bases, J shed 5 bases, and the junction held 4 bases outside the gene matches. CDR3 length: 15 amino acids. CDR3 bases: TGTGCCAGCAGTGAAAGGCAGGGGGCAACCGGGGAGCTGTTTTTT. Translating gives CASSERQGATGELFF. Combining the CDR3 with reference TRBV2 and TRBJ2-2 gives the whole variable domain EPEVTQTPSHQVTQMGQEVILRCVPISNHLYFYWYRQILGQKVEFLVSFYNNEISEKSEIFDDQFSVERPDGSNFTLKIRSTKLEDSAMYFCASSERQGATGELFFGEGSRLTVL.

V gene TRBV6-6 combines with J gene TRBJ2-7, with TRBD2 matching 11 bases. This CDR3 is built from 12 residues. The germline CDR1 and CDR2 sequences are MNHNY and SVGAGI (reference sequence). V dropped 7 bases and J dropped 8; count of bases not matched to a gene: 4. The CDR3 spells CASKGLAVKQYF. CDR3 DNA sequence: TGTGCCAGCAAGGGACTAGCGGTGAAGCAGTACTTC.

The J gene is TRBJ1-5, the V gene TRBV7-2; 7 nucleotides match TRBD1. The CDR3 has 17 residues. V shed 5 bases and J 0 bases; nucleotides not matched to a gene: 10. Germline values: CDR1 SGHTA, CDR2 FQGNSA. CDR3 nucleotides: TGTGCCAGCAGCAGCCGGACAGGCGCCTATAGCAATCAGCCCCAGCATTTT. Encoded protein: CASSSRTGAYSNQPQHF.

The chain couples TRBV9 to TRBJ2-3; 8 nucleotides line up with TRBD2. Germline values: CDR1 SGDLS, CDR2 YYNGEE. This CDR3 is built from 18 residues. After removal of 3 bases from V and 7 bases from J, the junction contained 19 bases not matched to a gene. The CDR3 spells CASSDRIQGASGLHTQYF. CDR3 sequence (DNA): TGTGCCAGCAGCGATAGAATTCAAGGGGCTAGCGGGCTCCATACGCAGTATTTT.

This chain uses TRBV5-1 with TRBJ1-5; tentative D call: TRBD1 (6 bases). Germline lookup yields CDR1 SGHRS and CDR2 YFSETQ. V was cut by 1 base and J by 1 base, with 6 bases left in between. The CDR3 is made up of 14 amino acids. The CDR3 bases are TGCGCCAGCAGCTTGACAGGGAGCAATCAGCCCCAGCATTTT. This encodes CASSLTGSNQPQHF.

The rearrangement links TRBV7-2 to TRBJ2-7; 12 bases align to TRBD2. With 2 bases clipped from V and 5 bases from J, the junction kept 13 bases outside the gene matches. This CDR3 contains 18 residues. In germline, CDR1 is SGHTA, CDR2 FQGNSA. The DNA of the CDR3 is TGTGCCAGCAGCTTAACGGGACTAGCGGGCTCCCGAGTGGACGAGCAGTACTTC. As protein: CASSLTGLAGSRVDEQYF.

The V gene is TRBV27, the J gene TRBJ2-1; no clear D. CDR3 size: 11 residues. The germline gives CDR1 MNHEY, CDR2 SMNVEV (reference sequence). Deletions cut 2 bases from V and 10 bases from J, with 6 bases between. CDR3 loop: CASSLEREQFF. CDR3 in DNA: TGTGCCAGCAGTTTAGAGCGCGAGCAGTTCTTC.

The chain employs TRBV27 and TRBJ1-1, with D uncertain. The V gene lost 4 bases and the J gene lost 0 bases, with 6 bases spanning the gap. Germline CDR1 is MNHEY and CDR2 is SMNVEV (reference sequence). This CDR3 has 13 residues. Here the CDR3 DNA reads TGTGCCAGCAGTTCAACATTGAACACTGAAGCTTTCTTT. It encodes CASSSTLNTEAFF.

The chain is built from TRBV19 and TRBJ1-5, with D possibly being TRBD1 (5 bases). Looked up from germline, CDR1 is LNHDA and CDR2 is SQIVND (reference sequence). The CDR3 runs to 15 residues. V lost 2 bases and J lost 3, with 11 bases in between. The CDR3 sequence is CASSINAQVNQPQHF. CDR3 DNA: TGTGCCAGTAGTATAAACGCACAGGTCAATCAGCCCCAGCATTTT.

The chain is built from TRBV10-3 and TRBJ2-5, with TRBD2 matching over 13 bases. V shed 6 bases and J 1 base; nucleotides not matched to a gene: 11. Germline V CDR1 and CDR2: ENHRY, SYGVKD. The CDR3 spans 18 residues. The CDR3 nucleotides are TGTGCCATCAGAGATGGGACTAGCGGGAAGGGGGGCCAAGAGACCCAGTACTTC. Protein: CAIRDGTSGKGGQETQYF.

Worth noting for this clone: Other DNA sequences from this sample encode an identical CDR3 as well. The chain is built from TRBV10-3 and TRBJ2-5, with D possibly called TRBD1 or TRBD2 (5 bases each). Germline values: CDR1 ENHRY, CDR2 SYGVKD. The CDR3 runs to 15 residues. The V end was cut by 0 bases, the J end by 1 base, with 9 bases between. The CDR3 is CAISESTGTQETQYF. In nucleotides, the CDR3 is TGTGCCATCAGTGAGTCGACGGGGACCCAAGAGACCCAGTACTTC.

This sequence joins TRBV19 and TRBJ2-7; TRBD1 matches at 9 bases. The CDR3 covers 16 residues. With 3 bases clipped from V and 2 bases from J, the junction kept 8 bases outside the gene matches. Germline lookup yields CDR1 LNHDA and CDR2 SQIVND (reference sequence). The CDR3 DNA sequence: TGTGCCAGTAGTATTAGCTCCGGACAGGGGACCTACGAGCAGTACTTC. The encoded protein is CASSISSGQGTYEQYF.

The genes are TRBV7-2 and TRBJ2-1, with TRBD2 matching 9 bases. The length of the CDR3 is 16 residues. Germline V CDR1 and CDR2: SGHTA, FQGNSA. V trimming: 4 bases; J trimming: 0 bases; junction bases outside the gene matches: 4. The DNA of the CDR3 is TGTGCCAGCAGCTCCCGGACTAGCGCCTCCTACAATGAGCAGTTCTTC. Protein sequence: CASSSRTSASYNEQFF.